This T cell receptor (beta chain) was captured by sequencing in a study of T-cell reconstitution after alpha-beta-depleted transplantation in children. The V end lost 9 bases, the J end lost 4 bases, and 7 bases lay between the germline ends. The CDR3 consists of 11 residues. CDR1 and CDR2 from the germline V gene are SNHLY and FYNNEI. Unique molecular identifiers were incorporated during preparation of the TCRbeta library. In TCRdb, the PCR reads were re-called with MiXCR into one record per CDR3 protein. The sample yields about 500,000 distinct CDR3 sequences, roughly 33% seen once. Here the sequenced sample was PBMCs from the stem cell graft donor, taken from the stem cell graft. V and J are TRBV2 and TRBJ2-1; D is ambiguous. This clonotype was sampled from a human donor who donated a stem cell graft to a child with aplastic anemia. CDR3 in DNA: TGTGCCAGTACGGTGTACAATGAGCAGTTCTTC. Its translation is CASTVYNEQFF.